This T cell receptor (beta chain) was profiled in a study of T cells in Graves' hyperthyroidism and ophthalmopathy. V was shortened by 4 bases and J by 0 bases, with 13 bases between the two germline ends. CDR1 is DFQATT and CDR2 is SNEGSKA in the germline V gene (reference sequence). This CDR3 region has 16 residues. General study results and limits: The blood repertoire included most of the expanded thyroid clonotypes above 0.001.

Amplification targeted TCR beta CDR3 regions from RNA transcripts. Carried out on the TCR CDR3, a first-round RT-PCR used the HTBI primer set. TCRdb reprocessed the multiplex PCR reads via MiXCR and lists one record per CDR3 protein. The sample records roughly 420,000 distinct CDR3 sequences, about a sixth being singletons. As concerns this clonotype: Its antigen is not identified.

The sample was blood. The sequence was obtained from a woman under 30 with Graves' hyperthyroidism. The chain carries TRBV20-1 and TRBJ2-6, with D maybe TRBD1 (5 bases). CDR3 coding DNA: TGCAGTGCTACGGACACCGGAATCTCTGGGGCCAACGTCCTGACTTTC. Translating it yields CSATDTGISGANVLTF.